This T cell receptor beta chain was retrieved from a study of cytomegalovirus exposure and HLA in healthy donors. PCR was performed using 60 Vbeta and 13 Jbeta primers. Data came from immunoSEQ multiplex PCR; TCRdb stores just in-frame clones and leaves some out. The repertoire holds about 140,000 clones, with less than 10% as singletons. Notes on this clone: At one of its ends the junction is not consistent with the germline gene, which may arise from a read error.

Germline V gene lookup returns CDR1 MNHEY and CDR2 SVGAGI. CDR3 length equals 14 residues. The genes are TRBV6-5 and TRBJ2-3; D call uncertain. The sequencing input was PBMCs. This TCR came from a man aged 50 or older in good health and CMV-seronegative. The chain's CDR3 is CASRPGLSIDTQYF. In DNA, the CDR3 is TGTGCCAGCAGGCCGGGTCTTAGCATAGATACGCAGTATTTT.